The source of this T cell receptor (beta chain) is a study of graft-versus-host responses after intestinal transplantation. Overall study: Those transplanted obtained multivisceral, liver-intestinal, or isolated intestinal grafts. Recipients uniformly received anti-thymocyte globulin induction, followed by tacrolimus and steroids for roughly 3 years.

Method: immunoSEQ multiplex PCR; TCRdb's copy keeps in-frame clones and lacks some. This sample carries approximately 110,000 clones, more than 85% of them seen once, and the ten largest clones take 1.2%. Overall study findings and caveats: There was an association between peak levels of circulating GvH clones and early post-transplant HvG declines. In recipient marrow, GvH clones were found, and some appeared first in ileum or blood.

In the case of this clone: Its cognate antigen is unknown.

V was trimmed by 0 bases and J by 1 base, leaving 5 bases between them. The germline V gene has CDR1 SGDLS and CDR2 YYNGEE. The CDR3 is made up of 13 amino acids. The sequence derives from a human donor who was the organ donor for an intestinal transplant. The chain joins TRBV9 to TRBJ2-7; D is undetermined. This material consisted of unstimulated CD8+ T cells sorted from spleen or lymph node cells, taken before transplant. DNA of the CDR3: TGTGCCAGCAGCGTAGATAGGTCCTACGAGCAGTACTTC. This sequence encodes CASSVDRSYEQYF.